This T cell receptor (beta chain) was recorded in a study of tumor-infiltrating lymphocytes in glioblastoma multiforme. Study-level findings and limits: Unequal TCR RNA per T cell might skew measured clone sizes. The T cells in this sample were not sorted into functional subsets.

TCRB libraries came from RNA via three nested multiplex PCR rounds. TCRB cDNA was made from 0.4 to 0.65 ug total RNA. No unique molecular identifiers were described for these TCRB libraries. TCRdb used MiXCR to reprocess the multiplex PCR reads, holding one entry per CDR3 protein. In the table there are roughly 9,100 distinct CDR3 sequences, about 76% of which are singletons. The V and J ends lost 5 bases and 3 bases respectively, with 11 bases between them. CDR3 length equals 13 residues. The germline gives CDR1 DFQATT, CDR2 SNEGSKA (reference sequence). Remarks on this clonotype: Its antigen remains unidentified.

This clonotype was sampled from a male donor with glioblastoma. This chain joins TRBV20-1 and TRBJ1-5, with D uncertain. Sample: brain tumor tissue. The CDR3 is CSAERDLNQPQHF. In nucleotides, the CDR3 is TGCAGTGCTGAAAGAGACCTCAATCAGCCCCAGCATTTT.